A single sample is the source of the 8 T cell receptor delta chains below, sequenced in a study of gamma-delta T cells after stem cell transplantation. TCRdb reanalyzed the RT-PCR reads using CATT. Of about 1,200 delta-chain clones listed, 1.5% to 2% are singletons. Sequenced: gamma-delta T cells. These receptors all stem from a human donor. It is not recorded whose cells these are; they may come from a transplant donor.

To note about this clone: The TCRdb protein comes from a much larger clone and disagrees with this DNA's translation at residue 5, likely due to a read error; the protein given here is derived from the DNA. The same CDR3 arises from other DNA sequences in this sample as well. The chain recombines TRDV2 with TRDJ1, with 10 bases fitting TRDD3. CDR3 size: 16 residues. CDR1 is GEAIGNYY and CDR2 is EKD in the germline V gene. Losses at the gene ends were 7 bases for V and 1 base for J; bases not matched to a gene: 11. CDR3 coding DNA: TGTGCCTGCCAACGCCTTGGGGGATACCTCACCGATAAACTCATCTTT. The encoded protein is CACQRLGGYLTDKLIF.

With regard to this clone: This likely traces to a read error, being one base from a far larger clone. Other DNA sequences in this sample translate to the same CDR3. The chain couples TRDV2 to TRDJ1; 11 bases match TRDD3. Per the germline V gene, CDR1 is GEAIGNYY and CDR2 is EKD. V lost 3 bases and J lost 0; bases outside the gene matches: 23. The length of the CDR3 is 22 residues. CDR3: CACDQSYWGIRSTPSYTDKLIF. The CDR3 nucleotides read TGTGCCTGTGACCAATCGTATTGGGGGATACGTAGTACGCCATCGTACACCGATAAACTCATCTTT.

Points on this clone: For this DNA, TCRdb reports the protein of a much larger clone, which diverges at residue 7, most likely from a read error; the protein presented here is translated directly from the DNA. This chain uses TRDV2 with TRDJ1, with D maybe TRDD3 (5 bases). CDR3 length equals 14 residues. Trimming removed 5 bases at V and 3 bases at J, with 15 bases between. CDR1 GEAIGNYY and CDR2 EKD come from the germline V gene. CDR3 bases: TGTGCCTGTGCTTTACTGGAGGTCCCCGATAAACTCATCTTT. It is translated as CACALLEVPDKLIF.

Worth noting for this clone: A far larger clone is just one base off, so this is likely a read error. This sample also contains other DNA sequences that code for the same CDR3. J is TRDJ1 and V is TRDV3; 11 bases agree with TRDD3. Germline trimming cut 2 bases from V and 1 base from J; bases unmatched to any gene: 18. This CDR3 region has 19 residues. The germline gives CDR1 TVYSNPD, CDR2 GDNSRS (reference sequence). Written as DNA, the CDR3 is TGTGCCTTTCACTCCTATTCATCGTGGGGGATACGAGGCACCGATAAACTCATCTTT. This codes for CAFHSYSSWGIRGTDKLIF.

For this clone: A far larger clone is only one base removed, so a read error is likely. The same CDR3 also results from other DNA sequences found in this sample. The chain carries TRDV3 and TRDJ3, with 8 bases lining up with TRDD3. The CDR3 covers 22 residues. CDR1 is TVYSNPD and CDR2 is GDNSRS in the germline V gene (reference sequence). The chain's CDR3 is CAFRDYPQTGGHRSWDTRQMFF. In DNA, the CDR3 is TGTGCCTTTAGGGACTACCCTCAAACTGGGGGCCATCGCTCCTGGGACACTCGACAGATGTTTTTC.

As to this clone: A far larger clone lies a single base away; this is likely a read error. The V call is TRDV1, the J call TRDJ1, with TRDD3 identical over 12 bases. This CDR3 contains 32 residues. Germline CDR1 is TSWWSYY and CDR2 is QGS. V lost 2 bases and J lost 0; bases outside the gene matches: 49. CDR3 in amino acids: CALGELVSYIQVRLGDTRRRPRTMPYTDKLIF. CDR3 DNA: TGTGCTCTTGGGGAATTGGTTTCCTACATACAGGTTCGACTGGGGGATACTCGCAGACGCCCGCGGACTATGCCGTACACCGATAAACTCATCTTT.

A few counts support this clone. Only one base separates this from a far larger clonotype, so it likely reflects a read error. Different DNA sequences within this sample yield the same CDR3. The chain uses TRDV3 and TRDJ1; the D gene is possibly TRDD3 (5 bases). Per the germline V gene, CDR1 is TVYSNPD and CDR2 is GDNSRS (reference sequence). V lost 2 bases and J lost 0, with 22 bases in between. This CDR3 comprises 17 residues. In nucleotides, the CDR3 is TGTGCCTTTGTCTGGGCAATGTCGTACGTGTACACCGATAAACTCATCTTT. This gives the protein CAFVWAMSYVYTDKLIF.

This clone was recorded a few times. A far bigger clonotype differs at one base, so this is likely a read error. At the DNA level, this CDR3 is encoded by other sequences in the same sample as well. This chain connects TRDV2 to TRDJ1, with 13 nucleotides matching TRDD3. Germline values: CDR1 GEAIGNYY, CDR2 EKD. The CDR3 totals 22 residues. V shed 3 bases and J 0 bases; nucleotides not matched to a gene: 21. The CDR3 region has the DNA TGTGCCTGTGACCAATCGTACTGGGGGATACGTAGTACACCATCGTACACCGATAAACTCATCTTT. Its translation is CACDQSYWGIRSTPSYTDKLIF.